The TCR beta chain under discussion was sequenced for a study of shared clonotypes between healthy human individuals. Overall study context: CD4 naive and memory got three plates each, CD8 naive two, CD8 memory one.

Partitioning of CD4+ cells yielded a CD45RA+ naive subset and a CD45RA-negative memory subset. The germline CDR1 and CDR2 sequences are SEHNR and FQNEAQ (reference sequence). The V gene end was trimmed by 5 bases and the J gene end by 3 bases; junction bases not matched to a gene: 12. The CDR3 covers 19 residues. Method: immunoSEQ multiplex PCR; TCRdb's copy keeps in-frame clones and lacks some. The sample lists hundreds of thousands of clones, about 97% seen once, with roughly 0.055% in the top ten. Sequenced material: naive CD4+ T cells sorted from blood. Subset indicated: CD45RA+ positively selected. This sequence joins TRBV7-9 and TRBJ2-3; 15 nucleotides align to TRBD2. This clonotype was obtained from a woman younger than 45 in good health. The CDR3: CASSTRTSGRADRTDTQYF. The DNA of the CDR3 is TGTGCCAGCAGCACCCGGACTAGCGGGAGGGCCGATAGGACAGATACGCAGTATTTT.